The 9 T cell receptor beta chains below come from one sample, sequenced in a study of lymphopenia after photon versus proton radiotherapy. TCRdb keeps only in-frame clones here, not all; method: immunoSEQ multiplex PCR. The sample includes roughly 42,000 clones, about 85% seen only once; the top ten take about 2.2%. Source: peripheral blood, taken from a patient treated with photon-based radiotherapy. The receptors stem from a middle-aged man with gastric cancer.

The chain couples TRBV7-8 to TRBJ1-4; the D gene is possibly TRBD1 (5 bases). The CDR3 has 15 residues. Per the germline V gene, CDR1 is SGHVS and CDR2 is FQNEAQ. V was shortened by 5 bases and J by 3 bases, with 13 bases between the two germline ends. The CDR3 protein is CASSQGSFPNEKLFF. Here the CDR3 DNA reads TGTGCCAGCAGCCAGGGATCGTTCCCTAATGAAAAACTGTTTTTT.

V usage is TRBV6-5 and J usage is TRBJ1-1; no clear D. In germline, CDR1 is MNHEY, CDR2 SVGAGI. The V gene lost 4 bases and the J gene lost 8 bases, with 14 bases spanning the gap. CDR3 length: 13 residues. This CDR3 reads CASSSLGLTEAFF. The CDR3 DNA is TGTGCCAGCAGTTCTCTAGGGCTCACGGAAGCTTTCTTT.

This clone was picked up one time. The gene calls are TRBV19 and TRBJ2-6, with D maybe TRBD2 (5 bases). The germline V gene encodes CDR1 LNHDA and CDR2 SQIVND (reference sequence). The CDR3 has 16 amino acids. Trimming cost V 5 bases and J 2 bases, with 13 bases left between them. The CDR3 loop reads CASSYRRSPGANVLTF. Written as DNA, the CDR3 is TGTGCCAGTAGTTATCGGAGGTCCCCTGGGGCCAACGTCCTGACTTTC.

This clone was counted only a few times. This sequence joins TRBV18 and TRBJ1-1; tentative D call: TRBD1 (6 bases). Trimming took 4 bases from V and 1 from J, leaving 10 bases between them. CDR1 and CDR2 from the germline V gene are KGHSH and LQKENI. CDR3 length equals 14 residues. CDR3 nucleotides: TGTGCCAGCTCACAACAGGGCGAGAACACTGAAGCTTTCTTT. It yields the protein CASSQQGENTEAFF.

The chain has TRBV4-1 and TRBJ2-1; D uncertain. The germline V and J ends were trimmed by 4 bases and 3 bases, with 7 bases remaining between them. The CDR3 covers 13 residues. Germline assignment: CDR1 MGHRA and CDR2 YSYEKL. For the CDR3, the DNA is TGCGCCAGCAGCCCCACCCACTACAATGAGCAGTTCTTC. It is translated as CASSPTHYNEQFF.

The chain has TRBV19 and TRBJ1-1; D is unresolved. V was trimmed by 2 bases and J by 1 base, leaving 5 bases between them. Germline V gives CDR1 LNHDA, CDR2 SQIVND (reference sequence). The CDR3 extends over 13 amino acids. The CDR3 here is CASSIKRNTEAFF. CDR3 coding DNA: TGTGCCAGTAGTATAAAAAGGAACACTGAAGCTTTCTTT.

V and J are TRBV18 and TRBJ2-7; D might be TRBD2 (5 bases). CDR3 length: 13 residues. V gave up 4 bases and J gave up 7 bases, with 14 bases separating them. Germline CDR1 reads KGHSH; CDR2 reads LQKENI. In nucleotides, the CDR3 is TGTGCCAGCTCACAGGGAGTCGCGGGTGAGCAGTACTTC. Translated: CASSQGVAGEQYF.

The chain couples TRBV30 to TRBJ1-5, with D maybe TRBD1 (6 bases). The V and J ends lost 1 base and 9 bases respectively, with 16 bases between them. Germline V CDR1 and CDR2: GTSNPN, SVGIG (reference sequence). The CDR3 sequence is 14 residues long. Here the CDR3 DNA reads TGTGCCTGGAGTGGGGGGGGCAGGGATACGCCCCAGCATTTT. Translated: CAWSGGGRDTPQHF.

V and J are TRBV7-8 and TRBJ2-5, with 14 bases identical to TRBD2. Trimming took 5 bases from V and 0 from J; bases not matched to a gene: 5. Germline V gene data show CDR1 as SGHVS and CDR2 as FQNEAQ. The CDR3 loop spans 17 amino acids. CDR3 DNA: TGTGCCAGCAGCCCGGGACTAGCGGGGGACTACCAAGAGACCCAGTACTTC. Amino acids: CASSPGLAGDYQETQYF.